Shown below are 3 T cell receptor beta chains from a single sample sequenced in a study of blood T cell repertoires in COVID-19 (TCRdb year 2020). Libraries were built with the immunoSEQ multiplex PCR assay. TCRdb holds this immuneACCESS table with in-frame rearrangements only. Some clones are missing; in checked studies, unresolved V genes explain under half, and the rest has no known cause. For this sample the table gives approximately 250,000 clones, of which around 89% were detected only once. The ten largest clones represent roughly 4.3% of the sample. The specimen sequenced was PBMCs or T cells enriched from blood (not recorded which). These receptors were obtained from a woman aged 25 to 39 with acute COVID-19.

The gene calls are TRBV27 and TRBJ1-5, with TRBD1 as a possible D gene (6 bases). CDR3 size: 15 residues. V was clipped by 5 bases and J by 10 bases, with 21 bases between them. CDR1 is MNHEY, CDR2 SMNVEV, per germline (reference sequence). The CDR3 sequence is CASSPTGTPIAPQHF. In DNA, the CDR3 is TGTGCCAGCAGTCCAACCGGGACACCGATCGCTCCCCAGCATTTT.

This clone was recorded only once. The chain joins TRBV2 to TRBJ1-2, with D uncertain. Trimming pared 8 bases from V and 7 bases from J, leaving 14 bases between. The length of the CDR3 is 12 residues. Looked up from germline, CDR1 is SNHLY and CDR2 is FYNNEI. CDR3 DNA sequence: TGTGCCAGCTCAAATACGGGGTTTGGCTACACCTTC. Translating it yields CASSNTGFGYTF.

This chain links TRBV14 with TRBJ2-1; 7 bases line up with TRBD1. The germline V gene encodes CDR1 SGHDN and CDR2 FVKESK. CDR3 size: 16 residues. Trimming removed 1 base from V and 2 bases from J; junction bases left unmatched: 5. The CDR3 sequence is CASSQVEGATYNEQFF. CDR3 DNA sequence: TGTGCCAGCAGCCAAGTCGAGGGGGCGACCTACAATGAGCAGTTCTTC.